The 22 T cell receptor beta chains presented below share a single source sample, sequenced in a study of blood T cell repertoires in COVID-19. TCRdb keeps only in-frame clones here, not all; method: immunoSEQ multiplex PCR. Among roughly 60,000 clones, 78% were seen once, and the ten largest hold 25%. The sequencing input was peripheral blood. The source is a human donor in a cohort sampled during active COVID-19.

The chain carries TRBV12-5 and TRBJ2-5, with 7 bases fitting TRBD2. The CDR3 loop spans 14 amino acids. The junction had 4 bases not matched to a gene; V was cut back by 1 base and J by 5 bases. Germline V CDR1 and CDR2: LGHNT, FRNRAP. The CDR3 here is CASGLAGGKETQYF. The CDR3 DNA reads as TGTGCTAGTGGTTTGGCCGGGGGGAAGGAGACCCAGTACTTC.

The rearrangement links TRBV6-1 to TRBJ2-1; 8 bases are shared with TRBD2. The CDR3 extends over 15 amino acids. Germline CDR1 and CDR2: MNHNS and SASEGT. J gave up 10 bases and V 1 base, and 9 bases lay outside the gene matches. The CDR3 is CASSEGKRELREQFF. DNA of the CDR3: TGTGCCAGCAGTGAAGGAAAGCGGGAGCTACGCGAGCAGTTCTTC.

This clone is labeled as medium-sized (0.01 to 0.1%). The chain couples TRBV2 to TRBJ1-1; 9 nucleotides agree with TRBD1. V lost 3 bases to trimming and J lost 7 bases; unmatched junction nucleotides: 3. Germline-derived CDR1 and CDR2 are SNHLY and FYNNEI. This CDR3 has 13 amino acids. The CDR3 DNA sequence: TGTGCCAGCAGTGAGATGGGACAGGGTGAAGCTTTCTTT. Translated: CASSEMGQGEAFF.

There are a few counts of this clone. The V and J genes are TRBV6-6 and TRBJ1-3; a weak D match, TRBD1 (6 bases). Germline CDR1 MNHNY, CDR2 SVGAGI (reference sequence). V was clipped by 4 bases and J by 5 bases, with 9 bases between them. The CDR3 contains 13 residues. The CDR3 coding sequence is TGTGCCAGCAGTTCCCGGGACAGAAACACCATATATTTT. It specifies CASSSRDRNTIYF.

The chain joins TRBV6-1 to TRBJ2-3, with 12 bases that match TRBD2. Germline CDR1 MNHNS, CDR2 SASEGT. CDR3 length equals 18 residues. Trimming cost V 2 bases and J 0 bases; bases outside gene matches: 6. CDR3 amino acids: CASSERLAGVPSTDTQYF. DNA for the CDR3: TGTGCCAGCAGTGAAAGACTAGCGGGAGTGCCAAGCACAGATACGCAGTATTTT.

In this sample, this clone turned up a few times. V and J are TRBV5-1 and TRBJ2-3, with 7 nucleotides matching TRBD2. CDR1 and CDR2 from the germline V gene are SGHRS and YFSETQ. The CDR3 covers 16 residues. Trimming took 0 bases from V and 0 from J; bases not matched to a gene: 4. CDR3 sequence (DNA): TGCGCCAGCAGCTTGGGACTAGCTACGAGCACAGATACGCAGTATTTT. It codes for CASSLGLATSTDTQYF. The full variable domain, with the rest looked up from reference TRBV5-1 and TRBJ2-3, is KAGVTQTPRYLIKTRGQQVTLSCSPISGHRSVSWYQQTPGQGLQFLFEYFSETQRNKGNFPGRFSGRQFSNSRSEMNVSTLELGDSALYLCASSLGLATSTDTQYFGPGTRLTVL.

The chain combines TRBV2 with TRBJ1-4; 7 bases map to TRBD1. CDR1 and CDR2 from the germline V gene are SNHLY and FYNNEI. J was trimmed by 0 bases and V by 11 bases; bases with no gene match: 27. This CDR3 is built from 21 residues. CDR3 bases: TGTGCCGTCAAGCCGGGACAGTATTTTACTTTTCGTGAACCAACTAATGAAAAACTGTTTTTT. This translates into CAVKPGQYFTFREPTNEKLFF. The full variable domain, its missing parts supplied by reference TRBV2 and TRBJ1-4, is EPEVTQTPSHQVTQMGQEVILRCVPISNHLYFYWYRQILGQKVEFLVSFYNNEISEKSEIFDDQFSVERPDGSNFTLKIRSTKLEDSAMYFCAVKPGQYFTFREPTNEKLFFGSGTQLSVL.

The rearrangement uses TRBV4-1 and TRBJ1-6, with 9 bases aligning to TRBD1. The ends lost 0 bases at V and 10 bases at J; junction bases unmatched: 7. The CDR3 covers 16 residues. The germline gives CDR1 MGHRA, CDR2 YSYEKL. Written as DNA, the CDR3 is TGCGCCAGCAGCCAAGAACCGGGACAGGGAGGGTCACCCCTCCACTTT. Its protein is CASSQEPGQGGSPLHF.

The chain recombines TRBV3-1 (or the pseudogene TRBV3-2) with TRBJ2-1, with D possibly TRBD1 on 6 matching bases. The V end lost 4 bases, the J end lost 3 bases, and 13 bases lay between the germline ends. CDR1 LGHDT and CDR2 YNNKEL come from the germline V gene (reference sequence). This CDR3 contains 15 residues. CDR3: CASSLDRRIYNEQFF. CDR3 nucleotide sequence: TGTGCCAGCAGCCTGGACAGACGCATCTACAATGAGCAGTTCTTC.

The J gene is TRBJ2-1, the V gene TRBV7-2; 8 bases fit TRBD2. V lost 2 bases to trimming and J lost 5 bases; unmatched junction nucleotides: 8. CDR3 length equals 16 residues. Germline CDR1 and CDR2: SGHTA and FQGNSA. CDR3 sequence (DNA): TGTGCCAGCAGCTTAATCGGGACTAGAACCCACAATGAGCAGTTCTTC. Protein: CASSLIGTRTHNEQFF.

J is TRBJ1-1 and V is TRBV9; 8 bases map to TRBD1. In germline, CDR1 is SGDLS, CDR2 YYNGEE. Unmatched junction bases numbered 6, after V lost 4 bases and J lost 4 bases. The CDR3 is made up of 14 amino acids. CDR3 residues: CASSPTGEGTEAFF. The CDR3 bases are TGTGCCAGCAGCCCGACAGGGGAGGGCACTGAAGCTTTCTTT.

This clone was seen more than once but under ten times. The rearrangement links TRBV12-3 or TRBV12-4 to TRBJ1-1, with D tentatively TRBD1 (6 bases). V was clipped by 3 bases and J by 7 bases, with 9 bases between them. The CDR3 has 12 residues. CDR3 DNA: TGTGCCAGCAGTTTGAGGGGGAATGAAGCTTTCTTT. Protein sequence: CASSLRGNEAFF.

The gene calls are TRBV10-3 and TRBJ1-6; 10 bases line up with TRBD1. In germline, CDR1 is ENHRY, CDR2 SYGVKD. The CDR3 extends over 19 amino acids. With 5 bases clipped from V and 0 bases from J, the junction kept 10 bases outside the gene matches. The CDR3 loop is CAISLIPGQGSSYNSPLHF. CDR3 in DNA: TGTGCCATCAGTCTGATTCCGGGACAGGGGAGCTCCTATAATTCACCCCTCCACTTT.

This rearrangement joins TRBV5-8 to TRBJ1-2, with 8 bases that match TRBD1. The CDR3 contains 14 residues. Germline trimming cut 4 bases from V and 2 bases from J; bases unmatched to any gene: 4. Per germline, CDR1 SGHTS and CDR2 YDEGEE. The DNA for the CDR3 is TGTGCCAGCAGCATGGGACAGGCCAACTATGGCTACACCTTC. Translated: CASSMGQANYGYTF.

The chain carries TRBV7-3 and TRBJ1-2; 9 positions match TRBD1. This CDR3 is 14 amino acids long. Per the germline V gene, CDR1 is SGHTA and CDR2 is FQGTGA. V gave up 6 bases and J gave up 5 bases; unmatched junction bases: 7. DNA for the CDR3: TGTGCCAGCAGTCCGGGACAGGGCCCGTATGGCTACACCTTC. Amino acid sequence: CASSPGQGPYGYTF.

The chain uses TRBV27 and TRBJ2-1; 9 bases align to TRBD1. The CDR3 covers 16 residues. Germline assignment: CDR1 MNHEY and CDR2 SMNVEV (reference sequence). The V and J ends lost 3 bases and 3 bases, in that order; junction bases with no gene match: 6. Written as DNA, the CDR3 is TGTGCCAGCAGTTTCCACGGGACAGGGAACTACAATGAGCAGTTCTTC. Translation: CASSFHGTGNYNEQFF.

There are a few counts of this clone. The genes are TRBV29-1 and TRBJ1-4; 7 nucleotides align to TRBD1. This CDR3 contains 13 residues. Losses at the gene ends were 4 bases for V and 3 bases for J; bases not matched to a gene: 2. The V gene's germline CDR1 is SQVTM and CDR2 ANQGSEA. CDR3 DNA: TGCAGCGTTGGACAGGGTTCTAATGAAAAACTGTTTTTT. Amino acids: CSVGQGSNEKLFF.

The V gene is TRBV7-6, the J gene TRBJ2-1, with TRBD2 identical over 7 bases. CDR1 SGHVS and CDR2 FNYEAQ come from the germline V gene. There are 14 residues in the CDR3. The trim removed 1 base at V and 9 bases at J, leaving 6 bases unmatched. This CDR3 is CASSLDHPGGEQFF. The CDR3 DNA is TGTGCCAGCAGCTTAGATCACCCGGGGGGTGAGCAGTTCTTC.

The chain employs TRBV7-2 and TRBJ2-3; D remains unclear. This CDR3 is 14 amino acids long. Per the germline V gene, CDR1 is SGHTA and CDR2 is FQGNSA. V shed 2 bases and J shed 2 bases, with 8 bases lying between them. The CDR3 DNA reads TGTGCCAGCAGCTTACAAGCGAACACAGATACGCAGTATTTT. This sequence encodes CASSLQANTDTQYF.

The chain carries TRBV5-1 and TRBJ2-7; TRBD2 matches at 9 bases. V shed 6 bases, J shed 5 bases, and the junction held 6 bases outside the gene matches. Germline V CDR1 and CDR2: SGHRS, YFSETQ. This CDR3 spans 13 amino acids. The CDR3, as DNA: TGCGCCAGCACTCTAGCGGGGATCGACGAGCAGTACTTC. Protein: CASTLAGIDEQYF.

Only a few counts were recorded for this clone. J is TRBJ2-7 and V is TRBV5-1; TRBD1 agrees at 9 bases. This CDR3 region has 13 residues. Germline loops: CDR1 SGHRS, CDR2 YFSETQ. V shed 4 bases, J shed 3 bases, and the junction held 2 bases outside the gene matches. The CDR3 bases are TGCGCCAGCAGCCTGGACAGGGGCTACGAGCAGTACTTC. It is translated as CASSLDRGYEQYF.

This clone was seen just once. V and J are TRBV7-9 and TRBJ1-1, with D maybe TRBD1 (6 bases). CDR1 is SEHNR and CDR2 is FQNEAQ in the germline V gene (reference sequence). The CDR3 sequence is 13 residues long. V lost 2 bases and J lost 5, with 9 bases in between. The CDR3 loop is CASSLKGGTEAFF. In DNA form, the CDR3 reads TGTGCCAGCAGCTTAAAAGGGGGTACTGAAGCTTTCTTT. Based on the CDR3 plus reference TRBV7-9 and TRBJ1-1, the full variable domain is DTGVSQNPRHKITKRGQNVTFRCDPISEHNRLYWYRQTLGQGPEFLTYFQNEAQLEKSRLLSDRFSAERPKGSFSTLEIQRTEQGDSAMYLCASSLKGGTEAFFGQGTRLTVV.